This T cell receptor beta chain appears in the sequencing data of a study of shared clonotypes between healthy human individuals. Details on this clone: The target antigen is unknown.

Whole-study findings and limits: With a handful of donors compared, around 4.7% of naive CD4 clonotypes were shared. Large sequencing depth failed to make sorted-subset sequencing complete, rarefaction showed.

Naive CD8 cells lacked CD45RO and underwent positive selection for CCR7, leaving out terminally differentiated effector memory CD45RA+ cells. TCRdb keeps only in-frame clones here, not all; method: immunoSEQ multiplex PCR. Of about 610,000 clones listed, approximately 96% were seen once; the top ten hold 0.11%. The CDR3 is made up of 16 amino acids. Germline V gene sequence: CDR1 SEHNR, CDR2 FQNEAQ (reference sequence). V was cut by 0 bases and J by 2 bases, with 13 bases left in between. This sequence joins TRBV7-9 and TRBJ2-5, with D tentatively TRBD1 (5 bases). The sequenced material came from naive CD8+ T cells sorted from blood. This sequence originates from a woman in her twenties or thirties in good health. As DNA, the CDR3 is TGTGCCAGCAGCTTAGCGACAGATTGGTTGCAAGAGACCCAGTACTTC. Translating gives CASSLATDWLQETQYF.